The 7 T cell receptor beta chains below come from one sample, sequenced in a study of memory CD8 T cells in hepatitis C reinfection. Time point denoted: peak reinfection, 3 to 8 weeks after reinfection detection. The sorted cells went straight to TCR sequencing with no prior in vitro expansion. Clones were read by immunoSEQ multiplex PCR, and TCRdb kept only the in-frame ones, dropping some. This table holds some 40,000 clones, approximately 87% found once. The sample comprised naive CD8+ T cells sorted from blood. These receptors all stem from a man aged 18 to 29 with hepatitis C virus infection.

The chain combines TRBV29-1 with TRBJ1-1; possibly TRBD1 for D (5 bases). Between the trimmed V and J ends, which lost 2 bases and 4 bases, there was a span of 11 bases. The CDR3 runs to 13 residues. Germline-derived CDR1 and CDR2 are SQVTM and ANQGSEA. The CDR3 protein is CSVESGVRTEAFF. DNA for the CDR3: TGCAGCGTTGAATCGGGGGTGCGCACTGAAGCTTTCTTT.

The V and J genes are TRBV18 and TRBJ2-7; tentatively, D is TRBD2 (5 bases). The germline V gene encodes CDR1 KGHSH and CDR2 LQKENI. This CDR3 region has 14 residues. Trimming pared 5 bases from V and 0 bases from J, leaving 11 bases between. CDR3 DNA sequence: TGTGCCAGCTCAGCGGACGGGAACTCCTACGAGCAGTACTTC. Encoded protein: CASSADGNSYEQYF. Full variable domain (rest looked up from reference TRBV18 and TRBJ2-7): NAGVMQNPRHLVRRRGQEARLRCSPMKGHSHVYWYRQLPEEGLKFMVYLQKENIIDESGMPKERFSAEFPKEGPSILRIQQVVRGDSAAYFCASSADGNSYEQYFGPGTRLTVT.

V gene TRBV4-1 combines with J gene TRBJ1-5; a weak D match, TRBD1 (6 bases). From germline, CDR1 is MGHRA and CDR2 YSYEKL. V was cut by 0 bases and J by 2 bases, with 11 bases left in between. The CDR3 spans 16 residues. The CDR3 here is CASSQEWGGGNQPQHF. The CDR3 DNA is TGCGCCAGCAGCCAAGAATGGGGGGGCGGCAATCAGCCCCAGCATTTT.

This clone was recorded once. CDR3 protein: CASSQDIQGGYEKLFF. The CDR3 DNA reads TGCGCCAGCAGCCAAGATATACAGGGAGGGTATGAAAAACTGTTTTTT. This rearrangement joins TRBV4-1 to TRBJ1-4; possibly TRBD1 for D (6 bases). The CDR3 runs 16 residues. V lost 0 bases, J lost 6 bases, and 14 bases lay in between. Germline lookup yields CDR1 MGHRA and CDR2 YSYEKL.

The genes are TRBV6-6 and TRBJ2-7; TRBD2 might be the D (5 bases). Germline V gives CDR1 MNHNY, CDR2 SVGAGI (reference sequence). The CDR3 runs 13 residues. The ends were cut back, 0 bases at V and 7 bases at J, with 10 bases in the middle. CDR3 protein: CASSYSSPGEQYF. The CDR3 DNA reads as TGTGCCAGCAGTTACTCGAGCCCGGGGGAGCAGTACTTC.

This clone was seen a few times. V usage is TRBV6-5 and J usage is TRBJ2-7, with 8 bases fitting TRBD1. Germline V CDR1 and CDR2: MNHEY, SVGAGI. The CDR3 sequence is 13 residues long. The CDR3 reads CASSYSAGGDRHV. CDR3 bases: TGTGCCAGCAGTTACTCCGCAGGGGGCGATAGGCACGTC.

The J gene is TRBJ2-3, the V gene TRBV13, with 11 bases identical to TRBD2. The CDR3 is made up of 15 amino acids. The germline CDR1 and CDR2 sequences are PRHDT and FYEKMQ (reference sequence). Losses at the gene ends were 5 bases for V and 3 bases for J; bases not matched to a gene: 4. This chain's CDR3 is CASSPGTSGTDTQYF. In DNA, the CDR3 is TGTGCCAGCAGCCCCGGGACTAGCGGAACAGATACGCAGTATTTT.